This T cell receptor (beta chain) stems from a study of cytomegalovirus exposure and HLA in healthy donors. Points from the study as a whole: The study put 150 or so TCR beta chains on its list as cytomegalovirus-associated.

About this clone itself: Antigen specificity is unknown.

This CDR3 contains 15 residues. Per germline, CDR1 MNHEY and CDR2 SMNVEV (reference sequence). V shed 8 bases and J shed 1 base, with 16 bases lying between them. TCRdb keeps only in-frame clones here, not all; method: immunoSEQ multiplex PCR. In the table there are some 98,000 clones, roughly nine tenths of which are singletons. This sequence was found in a man aged 18 to 30 in good health and CMV-seropositive. The sequenced sample was PBMCs. The chain carries TRBV27 and TRBJ2-3; perhaps TRBD2 as D (5 bases). The CDR3, as DNA: TGTGCCAGCGGATTAGTTGGAGGCCGCACAGATACGCAGTATTTT. It yields the protein CASGLVGGRTDTQYF.